A single sample gave rise to the 30 T cell receptor beta chains below, sequenced in a study of blood T cell repertoires in COVID-19. The table came from immunoSEQ multiplex PCR; TCRdb's copy has only in-frame clones and leaves some out. The sample includes around 190,000 clones, 88% of them seen just once. What was sequenced was peripheral blood. The receptors originated from a human donor in a cohort sampled during active COVID-19.

This sequence joins TRBV2 and TRBJ1-2; maybe TRBD1 (5 bases). This CDR3 has 13 residues. The V end was cut by 5 bases, the J end by 4 bases, with 11 bases between. CDR1 and CDR2 from the germline V gene are SNHLY and FYNNEI. The CDR3 spells CASSLQETYGYTF. CDR3 bases: TGTGCCAGCAGTCTACAGGAGACCTATGGCTACACCTTC. Variable domain in full (rest from reference TRBV2 and TRBJ1-2): EPEVTQTPSHQVTQMGQEVILRCVPISNHLYFYWYRQILGQKVEFLVSFYNNEISEKSEIFDDQFSVERPDGSNFTLKIRSTKLEDSAMYFCASSLQETYGYTFGSGTRLTVV.

The rearrangement joins TRBV29-1 to TRBJ2-2, with TRBD1 matching 7 bases. Trimming removed 4 bases from V and 5 bases from J; junction bases left unmatched: 7. The germline CDR1 and CDR2 sequences are SQVTM and ANQGSEA. This CDR3 has 14 amino acids. CDR3 sequence (DNA): TGCAGCGTTGGAACCGGGACAGATACCGGGGAGCTGTTTTTT. Translating it yields CSVGTGTDTGELFF.

The chain has TRBV4-3 and TRBJ2-7, with 7 bases fitting TRBD1. The CDR3 totals 15 residues. Germline lookup yields CDR1 LGHNA and CDR2 YSLEER. The J segment lost 7 bases and the V segment lost 3 bases, leaving 12 bases of the junction unmatched. The CDR3 is CASSHGTAQVGEQYF. The CDR3 region has the DNA TGCGCCAGCAGCCACGGGACAGCCCAGGTGGGGGAGCAGTACTTC.

V gene TRBV7-7 combines with J gene TRBJ1-4, with 7 bases fitting TRBD1. Per the germline V gene, CDR1 is SSHAT and CDR2 is FNYEAQ (reference sequence). The V and J ends lost 5 bases and 5 bases, in that order; junction bases with no gene match: 2. The CDR3 runs to 13 residues. The DNA for the CDR3 is TGTGCCAGCAGCCAGGACAGGAATGAAAAACTGTTTTTT. Amino acid sequence: CASSQDRNEKLFF.

The chain recombines TRBV19 with TRBJ1-2, with D uncertain. Germline CDR1 is LNHDA and CDR2 is SQIVND (reference sequence). The CDR3 sequence is 15 residues long. Trimming shortened V by 5 bases and J by 4 bases, and 17 bases separated the two germline ends. CDR3 protein: CASSELKTYTYGYTF. CDR3 DNA: TGTGCCAGTAGTGAACTCAAGACATATACCTATGGCTACACCTTC.

This chain joins TRBV28 and TRBJ1-2; 10 nucleotides line up with TRBD1. CDR3 length equals 14 residues. Germline V gene sequence: CDR1 MDHEN, CDR2 SYDVKM. V gave up 1 base and J gave up 6 bases; unmatched junction bases: 2. The CDR3 DNA is TGTGCCAGCAGTTTATCAGACAGGGGGCATGGCTACACCTTC. Protein sequence: CASSLSDRGHGYTF.

This clone has ten or more counts. The V call is TRBV30, the J call TRBJ2-2; D perhaps matches TRBD1 (5 bases). The CDR3 is 15 residues long. CDR1 is GTSNPN and CDR2 is SVGIG in the germline V gene (reference sequence). Trimming shortened V by 0 bases and J by 0 bases, and 8 bases separated the two germline ends. The CDR3, as DNA: TGTGCCTGGAGTGTTAGGACAACGAACACCGGGGAGCTGTTTTTT. It translates to CAWSVRTTNTGELFF.

J is TRBJ1-1 and V is TRBV24-1, with TRBD1 matching over 8 bases. With V trimmed by 5 bases and J by 4 bases, 5 bases remained unmatched. The germline V gene encodes CDR1 KGHDR and CDR2 SFDVKD. CDR3 length: 14 residues. The CDR3 here is CATSAGGEGTEAFF. CDR3 nucleotide sequence: TGTGCCACCAGTGCAGGGGGCGAAGGCACTGAAGCTTTCTTT.

The gene calls are TRBV27 and TRBJ2-7, with 10 bases fitting TRBD2. The junction had 4 bases not matched to a gene; V was cut back by 2 bases and J by 3 bases. This CDR3 has 15 residues. The germline gives CDR1 MNHEY, CDR2 SMNVEV (reference sequence). The chain's CDR3 is CASSLKASGSYEQYF. The CDR3 DNA follows: TGTGCCAGCAGTTTAAAGGCTAGCGGGAGCTACGAGCAGTACTTC.

V is TRBV27 and J is TRBJ1-1; D is unclear. The CDR3 has 13 residues. Between the trimmed V and J ends, which lost 6 bases and 4 bases, there was a span of 12 bases. Germline CDR1 and CDR2: MNHEY and SMNVEV (reference sequence). Here the CDR3 DNA reads TGTGCCAGCAGCCCAGGAACGGCCACTGAAGCTTTCTTT. It encodes CASSPGTATEAFF.

This chain joins TRBV9 and TRBJ2-3; a weak D match, TRBD1 (6 bases). The CDR3 is 14 amino acids. V shed 5 bases and J shed 4 bases, with 14 bases lying between them. CDR1 is SGDLS, CDR2 YYNGEE, per germline. The CDR3 spells CASSLGQSADTQYF. CDR3 DNA sequence: TGTGCCAGCAGTCTTGGACAGTCCGCAGATACGCAGTATTTT. Filled out from reference TRBV9 and TRBJ2-3, the complete variable domain reads DSGVTQTPKHLITATGQRVTLRCSPRSGDLSVYWYQQSLDQGLQFLIQYYNGEERAKGNILERFSAQQFPDLHSELNLSSLELGDSALYFCASSLGQSADTQYFGPGTRLTVL.

This rearrangement joins TRBV6-5 to TRBJ1-4; a possible D gene is TRBD1 (5 bases). The germline V and J ends were trimmed by 4 bases and 8 bases, with 17 bases remaining between them. The CDR3 spans 15 residues. Germline V gives CDR1 MNHEY, CDR2 SVGAGI. The CDR3 sequence: CASSSGGAGKEKLFF. The CDR3 DNA is TGTGCCAGCAGTTCGGGAGGGGCAGGGAAGGAAAAACTGTTTTTT.

This CDR3 is CASSPSGRFHEQFF. CDR3 coding DNA: TGCGCCAGCAGCCCTAGCGGGAGGTTCCATGAGCAGTTCTTC. The chain joins TRBV4-3 to TRBJ2-1, with TRBD2 matching over 11 bases. The J segment lost 8 bases and the V segment lost 4 bases, leaving 4 bases of the junction unmatched. This CDR3 comprises 14 residues. Germline V gene data show CDR1 as LGHNA and CDR2 as YSLEER.

J is TRBJ2-5 and V is TRBV3-1 (or the pseudogene TRBV3-2), with 12 bases matching TRBD2. The CDR3 extends over 14 amino acids. The germline V gene encodes CDR1 LGHDT and CDR2 YNNKEL (reference sequence). Trimming cost V 5 bases and J 2 bases; bases outside gene matches: 0. In DNA form, the CDR3 reads TGTGCCAGCAGCGGGACTAGCGGGCAAGAGACCCAGTACTTC. Its protein product is CASSGTSGQETQYF.

The V and J genes are TRBV18 and TRBJ2-7, with a possible D match to TRBD1 (5 bases). V was trimmed by 5 bases and J by 3 bases, leaving 14 bases between them. This CDR3 is built from 14 residues. The germline V gene encodes CDR1 KGHSH and CDR2 LQKENI. The CDR3, as DNA: TGTGCCAGCTCAGATTTGACAGCAAGCTACGAGCAGTACTTC. The encoded protein is CASSDLTASYEQYF.

The chain uses TRBV9 and TRBJ1-6; the D gene is possibly TRBD1 (5 bases). This CDR3 is 16 amino acids long. CDR1 is SGDLS and CDR2 is YYNGEE in the germline V gene. Trimming cost V 3 bases and J 7 bases, with 17 bases left between them. In DNA, the CDR3 is TGTGCCAGCAGCGACGAGACCCAGGGCCGGAATTCACCCCTCCACTTT. Translation gives CASSDETQGRNSPLHF.

The chain couples TRBV2 to TRBJ2-5; maybe TRBD2 (6 bases). Germline CDR1 and CDR2: SNHLY and FYNNEI. V lost 6 bases, J lost 2 bases, and 16 bases lay in between. The CDR3 is 15 amino acids. The CDR3 DNA reads as TGTGCCAGCAGGTATCGTGGGCTAGCGCAAGAGACCCAGTACTTC. It is translated as CASRYRGLAQETQYF.

The chain has TRBV10-1 and TRBJ1-2, with D maybe TRBD1 (6 bases). In germline, CDR1 is WNHNN, CDR2 SYGVQD (reference sequence). The CDR3 is 13 residues long. V shed 6 bases and J shed 4 bases, with 12 bases lying between them. The CDR3 bases are TGCGCCAGCAGCCCCGGGACATCCTATGGCTACACCTTC. Translation: CASSPGTSYGYTF.

The chain carries TRBV7-2 and TRBJ2-5; D perhaps matches TRBD1 (6 bases). The CDR3 contains 15 residues. V lost 1 base, J lost 4 bases, and 13 bases lay in between. Per the germline V gene, CDR1 is SGHTA and CDR2 is FQGNSA. Here the CDR3 reads CASSLGGIRGETQYF. For the CDR3, the DNA is TGTGCCAGCAGCTTAGGTGGGATCAGGGGAGAGACCCAGTACTTC.

This chain uses TRBV5-1 with TRBJ2-7; the match to TRBD2 covers 11 bases. The CDR3 has 16 residues. CDR1 and CDR2 from the germline V gene are SGHRS and YFSETQ. J was trimmed by 1 base and V by 0 bases; bases with no gene match: 3. The CDR3: CASSLAPSGGSYEQYF. The CDR3 coding sequence is TGCGCCAGCAGCTTGGCCCCTAGCGGGGGGTCCTACGAGCAGTACTTC.

DNA of the CDR3: TGTGCCTGGCGCCGGTCTCCTGATAATGAAAAACTGTTTTTT. It specifies CAWRRSPDNEKLFF. This chain links TRBV30 with TRBJ1-4; D unclear. The ends were cut back, 5 bases at V and 4 bases at J, with 14 bases in the middle. Germline assignment: CDR1 GTSNPN and CDR2 SVGIG (reference sequence). The CDR3 totals 14 residues.

This clone was detected only a few times. This chain uses TRBV15 with TRBJ2-3; D perhaps matches TRBD1 (6 bases). Germline loops: CDR1 LNHNV, CDR2 YYDKDF (reference sequence). The CDR3 has 15 residues. Trimming stripped 0 bases from V and 11 bases from J, with 18 bases between. For the CDR3, the DNA is TGTGCCACCAGCAGAGATGGCCAAGGTGGGGGACAGCAGTATTTT. It yields the protein CATSRDGQGGGQQYF.

J is TRBJ1-2 and V is TRBV5-5; 8 nucleotides align to TRBD1. In germline, CDR1 is SGHKS, CDR2 YYEKEE (reference sequence). The length of the CDR3 is 14 residues. With V trimmed by 1 base and J by 7 bases, 6 bases remained unmatched. CDR3 amino acids: CASSLRGQGRGYTF. The CDR3 DNA is TGTGCCAGCAGCTTGAGAGGACAGGGCCGTGGCTACACCTTC.

The V gene is TRBV2, the J gene TRBJ1-6; TRBD1 matches 8 bases. This CDR3 region has 16 residues. Trimming at V came to 4 bases and at J to 6 bases, leaving 8 bases not matched to a gene. Germline loops: CDR1 SNHLY, CDR2 FYNNEI. In DNA, the CDR3 is TGTGCCAGCAGTGGAGAACAGGGGGGTAGTAATTCACCCCTCCACTTT. Its translation is CASSGEQGGSNSPLHF.

A few counts support this clone. The chain couples TRBV12-3 or TRBV12-4 to TRBJ1-2; 7 bases align to TRBD1. This CDR3 spans 13 amino acids. V was pared by 5 bases and J by 4 bases, with 4 bases of the junction left unmatched. The CDR3 loop reads CASSPEGAYGYTF. CDR3 nucleotides: TGTGCCAGCAGTCCTGAGGGGGCCTATGGCTACACCTTC.

The chain carries TRBV2 and TRBJ2-5, with 14 nucleotides matching TRBD2. Germline CDR1 reads SNHLY; CDR2 reads FYNNEI. The CDR3 runs to 17 residues. V shed 4 bases and J 4 bases; nucleotides not matched to a gene: 8. The CDR3 spells CASSGPLGTSGRETQYF. The CDR3 coding sequence is TGTGCCAGCAGTGGCCCTCTCGGGACTAGCGGGAGAGAGACCCAGTACTTC. Supplemented by reference TRBV2 and TRBJ2-5, the full variable domain reads EPEVTQTPSHQVTQMGQEVILRCVPISNHLYFYWYRQILGQKVEFLVSFYNNEISEKSEIFDDQFSVERPDGSNFTLKIRSTKLEDSAMYFCASSGPLGTSGRETQYFGPGTRLLVL.

V gene TRBV27 combines with J gene TRBJ2-3; TRBD2 matches at 9 bases. The ends lost 2 bases at V and 7 bases at J; junction bases unmatched: 22. Germline loops: CDR1 MNHEY, CDR2 SMNVEV (reference sequence). The CDR3 has 20 residues. The CDR3 region has the DNA TGTGCCAGCAGTTTAAACGGTAGGGCAGGACCTGAGCGGGAGGAAAATACGCAGTATTTT. This sequence encodes CASSLNGRAGPEREENTQYF.

The J gene is TRBJ1-4, the V gene TRBV29-1, with D tentatively TRBD1 (6 bases). The CDR3 is 16 amino acids. Deletions cut 5 bases from V and 1 base from J, with 17 bases between. The germline gives CDR1 SQVTM, CDR2 ANQGSEA. CDR3 region: CSVWGNAGETNEKLFF. In DNA form, the CDR3 reads TGCAGCGTTTGGGGCAACGCAGGGGAAACTAATGAAAAACTGTTTTTT.

This clone was counted a single time. The V and J genes are TRBV2 and TRBJ2-3, with D perhaps TRBD1 (5 bases). Trimming pared 8 bases from V and 5 bases from J, leaving 20 bases between. The germline CDR1 and CDR2 sequences are SNHLY and FYNNEI. This CDR3 is built from 15 residues. The DNA for the CDR3 is TGTGCCAGCGCCGGACCCTCCACAGGCGTAGATACGCAGTATTTT. Translation: CASAGPSTGVDTQYF.

The chain recombines TRBV7-2 with TRBJ2-7; perhaps TRBD1 as D (6 bases). This CDR3 contains 15 residues. CDR1 SGHTA and CDR2 FQGNSA come from the germline V gene. V shed 1 base and J shed 1 base, with 11 bases lying between them. CDR3 sequence reads: CASSLEVQGSYEQYF. As DNA, the CDR3 is TGTGCCAGCAGCTTAGAAGTGCAGGGGTCCTACGAGCAGTACTTC.